A single TCR beta chain is shown here with its context. The junction does not match germline at one end; this may be a read error. Full-length variable regions came from constant-region reverse primers plus semi-nested Nested Universal Primer A PCR. From the 5' RACE reads, TCRdb called clonotypes with MiXCR, one entry per CDR3 protein. Of 30,000 to 40,000 distinct CDR3 sequences detected, about 26% appear once; the ten largest clones hold roughly 3.5%. The CDR3 length is 14 residues. Germline CDR1 MNHNY, CDR2 SVGAGI (reference sequence). Sample: naive CD4+ T cells sorted from a lymph node. Subset noted: naive CD4+ T cells, CD4+CD45RA+CD25-. The sequence was collected from a female donor with breast cancer. The chain couples TRBV6-6 to TRBJ1-2; no reliable D call. CDR3 sequence reads: CASSTTDIPYDYTF. DNA for the CDR3: TGTGCCAGCAGTACTACAGACATCCCTTATGACTACACCTTC.